This T cell receptor beta chain was sequenced in a study of Ad26.COV2.S vaccination and SARS-CoV-2 variants. Study-wide background: Intramuscularly, Ad26.COV2.S was given either once or twice, 56 days apart.

Points on this clone: The target antigen is unknown.

Trimming cost V 5 bases and J 2 bases, with 15 bases left between them. The CDR3 sequence is 15 residues long. The germline gives CDR1 MNHEY, CDR2 SVGAGI. Sequencing used immunoSEQ multiplex PCR; TCRdb keeps in-frame clones, though not all of them. The sample comprises a few hundred thousand clones, around 90% of which are singletons, and approximately 3.6% rests with the top ten. Study results and limitations: Vaccinated individuals (as opposed to placebo recipients) had higher spike-specific TCR breadth. In TCR breadth and depth analyses, total T cell responses may have been underestimated. Vaccine recipients and placebo recipients showed similar non-spike TCR breadth.

The sample's treatment: roughly 20 received Ad26.COV2.S at low or high dose, single or two shots; several received placebo; per-sample allocation not given. Specimen acquisition occurred on day 63 following the initial vaccine or placebo injection. The TCR was taken from a person aged 18-65 years who received the Ad26.COV2.S COVID-19 vaccine or a placebo. Material: peripheral blood, obtained in a trial of Ad26.COV2.S vaccine versus placebo. V is TRBV6-5 and J is TRBJ1-1; D unclear. DNA of the CDR3: TGTGCCAGCAGTCCACCTCCGGGAGCCAACACTGAAGCTTTCTTT. Translated, it gives CASSPPPGANTEAFF.